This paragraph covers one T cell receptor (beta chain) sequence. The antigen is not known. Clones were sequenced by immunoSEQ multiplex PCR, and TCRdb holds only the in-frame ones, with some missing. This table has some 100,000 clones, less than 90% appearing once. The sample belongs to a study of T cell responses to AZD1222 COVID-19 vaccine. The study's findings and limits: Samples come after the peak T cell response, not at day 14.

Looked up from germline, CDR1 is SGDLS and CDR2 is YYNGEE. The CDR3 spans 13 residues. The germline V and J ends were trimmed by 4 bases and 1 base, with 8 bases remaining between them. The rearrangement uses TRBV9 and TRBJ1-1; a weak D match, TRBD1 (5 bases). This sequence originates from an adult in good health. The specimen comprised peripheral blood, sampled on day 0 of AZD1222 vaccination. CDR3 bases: TGTGCCAGCAGCATTACAGGGAACACTGAAGCTTTCTTT. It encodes CASSITGNTEAFF.